These 30 T cell receptor beta chains came from one sample sequenced in a study of identical twins. MiXCR, run by TCRdb on the 5' RACE reads, gives a single entry per CDR3 protein. This repertoire shows about 210,000 distinct CDR3 sequences, approximately 9% found once; its top ten account for 4.5% to 5.5%. The sequenced material came from memory (CD45RO+) T cells sorted from blood. These TCRs come from a woman between 18 and 30 years old in good health.

This clonotype was seen ten or more times. This sequence joins TRBV6-5 and TRBJ2-7; D is undetermined. The V end lost 2 bases, the J end lost 1 base, and 9 bases lay between the germline ends. Germline V lookup: CDR1 MNHEY, CDR2 SVGAGI. The CDR3 runs to 14 residues. The CDR3 DNA follows: TGTGCCAGCAGTTACGAACGGTTATCCTACGAGCAGTACTTC. It yields the protein CASSYERLSYEQYF.

This clonotype was detected only a few times. The chain employs TRBV5-5 and TRBJ2-5; D may be TRBD1 (5 bases). The germline CDR1 and CDR2 sequences are SGHKS and YYEKEE (reference sequence). The CDR3 is 14 amino acids. The V gene lost 5 bases and the J gene lost 2 bases, with 13 bases spanning the gap. The CDR3: CASSFDSIQETQYF. The CDR3 DNA reads as TGTGCCAGCAGTTTCGACAGTATACAAGAGACCCAGTACTTC.

This clonotype was recorded a few times. The chain combines TRBV20-1 with TRBJ1-1, with D uncertain. V was cut by 5 bases and J by 10 bases, with 14 bases left in between. From germline, CDR1 is DFQATT and CDR2 SNEGSKA (reference sequence). The CDR3 is 11 residues long. CDR3 nucleotides: TGCAGTGCTTCGACGGCCCAGGTAGCTTTCTTT. Translating gives CSASTAQVAFF.

This clonotype was counted only a few times. This chain connects TRBV5-5 to TRBJ2-1, with unresolved D. Trimming pared 0 bases from V and 8 bases from J, leaving 9 bases between. Per the germline V gene, CDR1 is SGHKS and CDR2 is YYEKEE (reference sequence). The CDR3 has 13 amino acids. The CDR3 DNA is TGTGCCAGCAGCTTGGGGACCAAGGATGAGCAGTTCTTC. Residues: CASSLGTKDEQFF. The full variable domain, rest sourced from reference TRBV5-5 and TRBJ2-1, is DAGVTQSPTHLIKTRGQQVTLRCSPISGHKSVSWYQQVLGQGPQFIFQYYEKEERGRGNFPDRFSARQFPNYSSELNVNALLLGDSALYLCASSLGTKDEQFFGPGTRLTVL.

V and J are TRBV5-5 and TRBJ2-2; D is undetermined. Germline V gene data show CDR1 as SGHKS and CDR2 as YYEKEE (reference sequence). The CDR3 has 15 amino acids. The V end lost 2 bases, the J end lost 1 base, and 9 bases lay between the germline ends. The CDR3: CASSFGPRNTGELFF. CDR3 DNA sequence: TGTGCCAGCAGCTTCGGGCCACGGAACACCGGGGAGCTGTTTTTT.

The rearrangement joins TRBV18 to TRBJ2-1; possibly TRBD1 for D (5 bases). The CDR3 contains 14 residues. The V gene's germline CDR1 is KGHSH and CDR2 LQKENI. Trimming removed 4 bases from V and 3 bases from J, with 10 bases in between. The CDR3, as DNA: TGTGCCAGCTCACTCCAGGGTTTCTACAATGAGCAGTTCTTC. Its translation is CASSLQGFYNEQFF.

This clonotype was seen only a few times. The chain employs TRBV6-1 and TRBJ2-5, with 13 bases fitting TRBD2. Germline CDR1 MNHNS, CDR2 SASEGT. This CDR3 is built from 15 residues. V lost 5 bases and J lost 9; bases outside the gene matches: 9. This chain's CDR3 is CASSITSGGAPPQYF. In DNA form, the CDR3 reads TGTGCCAGCAGTATTACTAGCGGGGGGGCCCCACCCCAGTACTTC.

The chain has TRBV20-1 and TRBJ1-1; a possible D gene is TRBD1 (5 bases). Trimming cost V 5 bases and J 1 base, with 14 bases left between them. Germline V gene data show CDR1 as DFQATT and CDR2 as SNEGSKA (reference sequence). The CDR3 consists of 14 residues. The CDR3 loop reads CSARTGGGNTEAFF. CDR3 DNA sequence: TGCAGTGCTCGGACGGGGGGGGGGAACACTGAAGCTTTCTTT.

This clonotype was observed at least ten times. The CDR3 here is CSASNRRDSGYTF. The DNA of the CDR3 is TGCAGTGCTAGTAATCGCAGGGATTCGGGCTACACCTTC. The genes are TRBV20-1 and TRBJ1-2, with TRBD1 as a possible D gene (5 bases). Looked up from germline, CDR1 is DFQATT and CDR2 is SNEGSKA (reference sequence). V lost 3 bases and J 8 bases, leaving 16 bases between the germline ends. The CDR3 consists of 13 residues.

The chain combines TRBV5-1 with TRBJ1-6; 7 bases align to TRBD1. V dropped 0 bases and J dropped 5; count of bases not matched to a gene: 5. The CDR3 consists of 16 residues. The germline CDR1 and CDR2 sequences are SGHRS and YFSETQ. The CDR3 DNA follows: TGCGCCAGCAGCTTGGCTGGGACAGACCATAATTCACCCCTCCACTTT. It codes for CASSLAGTDHNSPLHF. The full variable domain, in which reference TRBV5-1 and TRBJ1-6 provide the parts outside the CDR3, is KAGVTQTPRYLIKTRGQQVTLSCSPISGHRSVSWYQQTPGQGLQFLFEYFSETQRNKGNFPGRFSGRQFSNSRSEMNVSTLELGDSALYLCASSLAGTDHNSPLHFGNGTRLTVT.

The rearrangement links TRBV20-1 to TRBJ2-5; D unclear. Germline CDR1 reads DFQATT; CDR2 reads SNEGSKA (reference sequence). The CDR3 consists of 11 residues. Trimming stripped 5 bases from V and 7 bases from J, with 11 bases between. The CDR3 nucleotides are TGCAGTGCTGGCCAGAGTGGGACCCAGTACTTC. Protein: CSAGQSGTQYF.

This clonotype has more than one count but fewer than ten. CDR3 bases: TGCAGTGCCCCCGCACGACAGACCTACAATGAGCAGTTCTTC. Protein product: CSAPARQTYNEQFF. V is TRBV20-1 and J is TRBJ2-1; D perhaps matches TRBD1 (5 bases). This CDR3 comprises 14 residues. V was shortened by 6 bases and J by 2 bases, with 14 bases between the two germline ends. The germline gives CDR1 DFQATT, CDR2 SNEGSKA (reference sequence).

This clonotype was observed many times. The chain carries TRBV9 and TRBJ2-1; D gene unclear. The ends were cut back, 5 bases at V and 0 bases at J, with 9 bases in the middle. This CDR3 region has 14 residues. From germline, CDR1 is SGDLS and CDR2 YYNGEE. The CDR3 region has the DNA TGTGCCAGCAGGCCCCTCAGCTCCTACAATGAGCAGTTCTTC. Amino acid sequence: CASRPLSSYNEQFF. Full variable domain (remainder filled in from reference TRBV9 and TRBJ2-1): DSGVTQTPKHLITATGQRVTLRCSPRSGDLSVYWYQQSLDQGLQFLIQYYNGEERAKGNILERFSAQQFPDLHSELNLSSLELGDSALYFCASRPLSSYNEQFFGPGTRLTVL.

The genes are TRBV9 and TRBJ2-7; D possibly matches TRBD1 or TRBD2 (5 bases each). With 3 bases removed from V and 2 bases from J, the gap between germline ends came to 15 bases. Germline V gene lookup returns CDR1 SGDLS and CDR2 YYNGEE. The CDR3 loop spans 15 amino acids. The CDR3 DNA sequence: TGTGCCAGCAGCGCCAATTTAGGGGAGACCTACGAGCAGTACTTC. It yields the protein CASSANLGETYEQYF.

This clonotype was detected a few times. The CDR3 loop reads CASSLGAAHFSYNEQFF. DNA for the CDR3: TGCGCCAGCAGCTTGGGAGCGGCTCACTTCTCCTACAATGAGCAGTTCTTC. The chain links TRBV5-1 to TRBJ2-1; D may be TRBD2 (5 bases). The CDR3 loop spans 17 amino acids. With 0 bases removed from V and 0 bases from J, the gap between germline ends came to 13 bases. Germline V gene data show CDR1 as SGHRS and CDR2 as YFSETQ.

The rearrangement uses TRBV5-1 and TRBJ2-5, with 9 bases matching TRBD1. CDR1 and CDR2 from the germline V gene are SGHRS and YFSETQ. This CDR3 is built from 16 residues. V was pared by 2 bases and J by 3 bases, with 8 bases of the junction left unmatched. CDR3 sequence: CASSLLPQGAEETQYF. CDR3 nucleotide sequence: TGCGCCAGCAGCTTACTCCCACAGGGGGCCGAAGAGACCCAGTACTTC.

At least ten counts were recorded for this clonotype. This rearrangement joins TRBV4-3 to TRBJ2-2; D is perhaps TRBD2 (6 bases). The germline V gene encodes CDR1 LGHNA and CDR2 YSLEER. The CDR3 is 16 amino acids. V was clipped by 4 bases and J by 0 bases, with 12 bases between them. The CDR3 region is CASSRNRDSNTGELFF. In DNA form, the CDR3 reads TGCGCCAGCAGCCGAAACCGGGACTCGAACACCGGGGAGCTGTTTTTT.

This clonotype appeared a few times. The junction departs from germline at one end; a sequencing error may be responsible. The chain recombines TRBV20-1 with TRBJ2-1; 15 nucleotides agree with TRBD2. The CDR3 has 13 residues. Germline lookup yields CDR1 DFQATT and CDR2 SNEGSKA (reference sequence). The CDR3 spells CSARAGLAGGNLF. CDR3 nucleotide sequence: TGCAGTGCTAGAGCAGGACTAGCGGGGGGGAACCTCTTC.

This clonotype was picked up a small number of times. The chain employs TRBV6-2 or TRBV6-3 and TRBJ2-1; D gene uncertain. CDR3 length: 15 residues. V was trimmed by 3 bases and J by 0 bases, leaving 9 bases between them. Germline CDR1 reads MNHEY; CDR2 reads SVGEGT. DNA of the CDR3: TGTGCCAGCAGTTATGGAGCCAGCTCCTACAATGAGCAGTTCTTC. It is translated as CASSYGASSYNEQFF.

This clonotype was counted ten times or more. V is TRBV20-1 and J is TRBJ1-3; TRBD1 aligns across 7 bases. Per germline, CDR1 DFQATT and CDR2 SNEGSKA (reference sequence). This CDR3 region has 12 residues. V shed 5 bases, J shed 7 bases, and the junction held 5 bases outside the gene matches. The CDR3 protein is CSAHPGGNTIYF. CDR3 coding DNA: TGCAGTGCTCATCCAGGGGGTAACACCATATATTTT.

This clonotype was counted only a few times. The chain links TRBV7-2 to TRBJ1-1; D not certain. The CDR3 length is 13 residues. The germline gives CDR1 SGHTA, CDR2 FQGNSA. The germline V and J ends were trimmed by 4 bases and 0 bases, with 6 bases remaining between them. CDR3 residues: CASSSSVNTEAFF. CDR3 sequence (DNA): TGTGCCAGCAGCTCCTCGGTGAACACTGAAGCTTTCTTT.

This clonotype was detected many times. The rearrangement joins TRBV5-6 to TRBJ2-1; maybe TRBD2 (7 bases). The CDR3 totals 15 residues. The V and J ends lost 2 bases and 7 bases respectively, with 16 bases between them. CDR1 is SGHDT and CDR2 is YYEEEE in the germline V gene. CDR3 loop: CASSFRGGAGNEQFF. Written as DNA, the CDR3 is TGTGCCAGCAGCTTTAGGGGGGGGGCCGGTAATGAGCAGTTCTTC.

The rearrangement joins TRBV7-9 to TRBJ1-2; 7 bases map to TRBD1. CDR1 is SEHNR and CDR2 is FQNEAQ in the germline V gene (reference sequence). This CDR3 has 15 residues. J lost 6 bases, V lost 4 bases, and 11 bases had no gene match. In DNA, the CDR3 is TGTGCCAGCAGCTATGATGACAGGGAAAACGATGGCTACACCTTC. Protein sequence: CASSYDDRENDGYTF.

This clonotype has only a few counts. The chain carries TRBV6-4 and TRBJ1-5; D is ambiguous. The CDR3 is 13 amino acids. Per germline, CDR1 MRHNA and CDR2 SNTAGT. The germline V and J ends were trimmed by 2 bases and 7 bases, with 9 bases remaining between them. As DNA, the CDR3 is TGTGCCAGCAGTGACGGACCGGCCCAGCCCCAGCATTTT. Translated, it gives CASSDGPAQPQHF.

This clonotype occurred many times. The V and J genes are TRBV6-1 and TRBJ2-5; D is uncertain. The germline V gene has CDR1 MNHNS and CDR2 SASEGT. V gave up 5 bases and J gave up 11 bases, with 18 bases separating them. This CDR3 comprises 13 residues. CDR3: CASSPLSSARQYF. For the CDR3, the DNA is TGTGCCAGCAGTCCCTTATCCTCGGCTAGACAGTACTTC.

The table lists this clonotype with a few counts. The chain joins TRBV11-2 to TRBJ1-1; D might be TRBD1 (5 bases). CDR1 and CDR2 (germline): SGHAT, FQNNGV. This CDR3 contains 14 residues. V shed 2 bases and J shed 6 bases, with 13 bases lying between them. CDR3 nucleotide sequence: TGTGCCAGCAGCTTAACAAGAGGACAAGCTGAAGCTTTCTTT. This gives the protein CASSLTRGQAEAFF.

The rearrangement joins TRBV27 to TRBJ2-7, with 11 bases lining up with TRBD2. From germline, CDR1 is MNHEY and CDR2 SMNVEV (reference sequence). With V trimmed by 4 bases and J by 3 bases, 14 bases remained unmatched. CDR3 length: 18 residues. CDR3 nucleotide sequence: TGTGCCAGCAGTTCCGCGACTAGCGGGGACAGTGCCATCTACGAGCAGTACTTC. Residues: CASSSATSGDSAIYEQYF.

This clonotype was seen repeatedly, ten times or more. The rearrangement joins TRBV5-1 to TRBJ2-2; D is undetermined. This CDR3 has 13 amino acids. Trimming cost V 4 bases and J 6 bases, with 10 bases left between them. The germline CDR1 and CDR2 sequences are SGHRS and YFSETQ. The CDR3 protein is CASSGSVAGELFF. The CDR3, as DNA: TGCGCCAGCAGCGGCTCCGTAGCCGGGGAGCTGTTTTTT.

This clonotype was observed many times. This chain connects TRBV20-1 to TRBJ2-3; D is possibly TRBD2 (5 bases). The V gene lost 7 bases and the J gene lost 0 bases, with 14 bases spanning the gap. CDR1 is DFQATT, CDR2 SNEGSKA, per germline (reference sequence). The CDR3 loop spans 14 amino acids. The CDR3, as DNA: TGCAGTGGGGAGCGACTGCTTAGCACAGATACGCAGTATTTT. This codes for CSGERLLSTDTQYF.

This clonotype was seen more than once but under ten times. The chain links TRBV20-1 to TRBJ2-5; D possibly corresponds to TRBD1 (7 bases). This CDR3 has 12 residues. Germline V gene sequence: CDR1 DFQATT, CDR2 SNEGSKA (reference sequence). The ends were cut back, 5 bases at V and 7 bases at J, with 14 bases in the middle. Written as DNA, the CDR3 is TGCAGTGCTTATCACCAGGGGGGGACCCAGTACTTC. Protein sequence: CSAYHQGGTQYF.